This T cell receptor (beta chain) emerged from a study of blood T cell repertoires in COVID-19. Across the study: Italy, Spain and the United States were the sources of the convalescent and acute COVID-19 samples. PBMCs, B-cell-depleted T cells, or T cells provided the cDNA or gDNA that made up the material.

This clone was counted between two and nine times. Sequencing was performed with immunoSEQ multiplex PCR; in TCRdb, only in-frame clones are kept and a portion is missing. The sample holds roughly 190,000 clones, approximately 86% seen once. CDR1 and CDR2 from the germline V gene are SEHNR and FQNEAQ (reference sequence). The CDR3 runs 15 residues. Trimming at V came to 1 base and at J to 2 bases, leaving 2 bases not matched to a gene. Individuals drawn from 24 US areas were about 18 to 90 years old. The chain uses TRBV7-9 and TRBJ1-2; 9 bases agree with TRBD1. This clonotype was sampled from a woman in her forties in a cohort exposed to, infected with or recovered from COVID-19 (not recorded which). Sequenced sample: PBMCs or T cells enriched from blood (not recorded which). Here the CDR3 DNA reads TGTGCCAGCAGCTTAGAAGGGACAGGGAACTATGGCTACACCTTC. Amino acids: CASSLEGTGNYGYTF. Drawing the rest from reference TRBV7-9 and TRBJ1-2, the complete variable domain is DTGVSQNPRHKITKRGQNVTFRCDPISEHNRLYWYRQTLGQGPEFLTYFQNEAQLEKSRLLSDRFSAERPKGSFSTLEIQRTEQGDSAMYLCASSLEGTGNYGYTFGSGTRLTVV.